These T cell receptor beta chains were read from a single sample in a study of human T cells and chemical hapten exposure. From the reads, TCRdb called clonotypes with MiXCR, one entry per CDR3 protein. The data show around 120,000 distinct CDR3 sequences, with around 9% seen just once and around 1.5% held by the top ten. The material sequenced was whole blood. The receptor source for this set is a human donor in good health. Some clones in this sample may be carry-over from other donors' samples. Both conserved end residues are part of each CDR3. Fields, in order: CDR3 DNA, CDR3 protein, D gene, J gene, clone size, V gene. A D gene is named only where the DNA matches it firmly. A clone size is listed for some rows: how often the clone was seen (once, few, many), or a class if it is expanded.

DNA: TGCAGCGTTGACGGGCCGAATGAGCAGTTCTTC
CDR3: CSVDGPNEQFF
D: NA
J: TRBJ2-1
size: few
V: TRBV29-1

DNA: TGTGCCAGCAGCTTAGTTTCACGCCCGAACACCGGGGAGCTGTTTTTT
CDR3: CASSLVSRPNTGELFF
D: NA
J: TRBJ2-2
size: NA
V: TRBV7-2

DNA: TGCAGTGCTAGCGACAGGGGGCGTTACGAGCAGTACTTC
CDR3: CSASDRGRYEQYF
D: TRBD1
J: TRBJ2-7
size: few
V: TRBV20-1

DNA: TGTGCCAGCAGTTTCGTTCTTCAGGGCACAGATACGCAGTATTTT
CDR3: CASSFVLQGTDTQYF
D: NA
J: TRBJ2-3
size: NA
V: TRBV12-3/TRBV12-4

DNA: TGTGCCAGCAGTTACGGGGAGAACACTGAAGCTTTCTTT
CDR3: CASSYGENTEAFF
D: NA
J: TRBJ1-1
size: NA
V: TRBV6-2/TRBV6-3

DNA: TGTGCCAGCAGGGCTCTAGGACAAGAGACCCAGTACTTC
CDR3: CASRALGQETQYF
D: NA
J: TRBJ2-5
size: NA
V: TRBV6-1

DNA: TGTGCCAGCAGTTTACGGGGGTTCAATCAGCCCCAGCATTTT
CDR3: CASSLRGFNQPQHF
D: NA
J: TRBJ1-5
size: many
V: TRBV27

DNA: TGCAGTGCTTCCCCGGGGGGGCCCTACAATGAGCAGTTCTTC
CDR3: CSASPGGPYNEQFF
D: TRBD2
J: TRBJ2-1
size: NA
V: TRBV20-1

DNA: TGTGCCAGCAGCCGCCTACACAGGGTTAACACCGGGGAGCTGTTTTTT
CDR3: CASSRLHRVNTGELFF
D: NA
J: TRBJ2-2
size: few
V: TRBV5-5

DNA: TGTGCCAGCAGCTTAGCCACCAGAGCTAATGAAAAACTGTTTTTT
CDR3: CASSLATRANEKLFF
D: NA
J: TRBJ1-4
size: many
V: TRBV11-2

DNA: TGTGCCAGCAGGCAGACTAGCGGCGCGAACACCGGGGAGCTGTTTTTT
CDR3: CASRQTSGANTGELFF
D: TRBD2
J: TRBJ2-2
size: few
V: TRBV6-5

DNA: TGTGCCAGCCGGATTACTTCCGATCAGCCCCAGCATTTT
CDR3: CASRITSDQPQHF
D: NA
J: TRBJ1-5
size: many
V: TRBV12-3/TRBV12-4

DNA: TGTGCCAGCAGCATTACAACCTGGGAGCAGTACTTC
CDR3: CASSITTWEQYF
D: NA
J: TRBJ2-7
size: NA
V: TRBV5-8

DNA: TGTGCCAGCAGCTTAAACAGGGTGAATGAAGCTTTCTTT
CDR3: CASSLNRVNEAFF
D: NA
J: TRBJ1-1
size: many
V: TRBV11-1

DNA: TGTGCCAGCAGCTGGAGGAGGGTTCCCAATGAAAAACTGTTTTTT
CDR3: CASSWRRVPNEKLFF
D: NA
J: TRBJ1-4
size: many
V: TRBV21-1

DNA: TGTGCCAGCAGCCAAGTGGCCTTCTGGACCTACAATGAGCAGTTCTTC
CDR3: CASSQVAFWTYNEQFF
D: NA
J: TRBJ2-1
size: NA
V: TRBV3-1

DNA: TGTGCCAGCAGTTGGGGGTCGCGGGAGTTCGGCCAAGAGACCCAGTACTTC
CDR3: CASSWGSREFGQETQYF
D: TRBD2
J: TRBJ2-5
size: many
V: TRBV12-3/TRBV12-4

DNA: TGTGCCAGCAGCTTAGGTGGACAGGGCCGTGGCTACACCTTC
CDR3: CASSLGGQGRGYTF
D: TRBD1
J: TRBJ1-2
size: NA
V: TRBV11-2

DNA: TGTGCCAGCAGTTTATTCCGACCGGGGAGGGGGAATGAGCAGTTCTTC
CDR3: CASSLFRPGRGNEQFF
D: NA
J: TRBJ2-1
size: many
V: TRBV28

DNA: TGTGCCAGCAGCTTAGCCCCGAGGACAGCGGATCAGCCCCAGCATTTT
CDR3: CASSLAPRTADQPQHF
D: NA
J: TRBJ1-5
size: few
V: TRBV11-2

DNA: TGTGCCAGCCAAACCTACCGGGCAACTAATGAAAAACTGTTTTTT
CDR3: CASQTYRATNEKLFF
D: NA
J: TRBJ1-4
size: NA
V: TRBV7-9

DNA: TGCAGTGCTAGAGTTAGCGGGAGGGCCCGTGAGCAGTTCTTC
CDR3: CSARVSGRAREQFF
D: TRBD2
J: TRBJ2-1
size: few
V: TRBV20-1

DNA: TGTGCCAGCAGCTTACCCCTAGGAGCGGGGGGAAACTCCTACAATGAGCAGTTCTTC
CDR3: CASSLPLGAGGNSYNEQFF
D: TRBD2
J: TRBJ2-1
size: NA
V: TRBV7-3

DNA: TGCAGTGCTAGTCGCACAGGAGTCACCGGGGAGCTGTTTTTT
CDR3: CSASRTGVTGELFF
D: NA
J: TRBJ2-2
size: few
V: TRBV20-1

DNA: TGTGCCAGCAGTGGGGCAAAGGTTGAGCAGTACTTC
CDR3: CASSGAKVEQYF
D: NA
J: TRBJ2-7
size: NA
V: TRBV6-6

DNA: TGTGCCAGCAGTGAAGCTTGGGAGGATACGCAGTATTTT
CDR3: CASSEAWEDTQYF
D: NA
J: TRBJ2-3
size: NA
V: TRBV6-1

DNA: TGTGCCAGCAGTGGAGGAGCCGGGACAGGGGGTCAGCCCCAGCATTTT
CDR3: CASSGGAGTGGQPQHF
D: TRBD1
J: TRBJ1-5
size: many
V: TRBV2